This T cell receptor beta chain was observed in a study of CD8+ T cells in alopecia areata. Overall study context: Oral tofacitinib, 5 to 10 mg twice daily, was given in an open-label trial.

Comments on this clone: The antigen is not known.

Extracted RNA was reverse transcribed, and the resulting cDNA served as sequencing template. Here immunoSEQ multiplex PCR was the method, and the copy in TCRdb shows in-frame clones only, minus some. This sample has 190,000 or so clones, with roughly 64% found just once. Per the germline V gene, CDR1 is KGHSH and CDR2 is LQKENI. The CDR3 totals 13 residues. V shed 0 bases and J shed 12 bases, with 14 bases lying between them. Regarding the study as a whole: Mouse data revealed clearer TCR sharing than patient data did, a gap possibly tied to HLA. Among the top 100, expanded CD8+ clones, as well as scalp clonality, were significantly decreased by tofacitinib. A large proportion of expanded lesional clones were detected persisting in scalp and blood during tofacitinib.

Treatment specified: oral pan-JAK inhibitor, 5-10 mg twice daily. Material: CD8+ T cells sorted from blood, obtained at week 24, from a patient treated with tofacitinib. The chain has TRBV18 and TRBJ1-2, with a tentative D call TRBD1 (6 bases). The origin of this receptor is a human donor with alopecia areata. Written as DNA, the CDR3 is TGTGCCAGCTCACCACCCGGACAGATCCCACACACCTTC. It is translated as CASSPPGQIPHTF. Supplemented by reference TRBV18 and TRBJ1-2, the full variable domain reads NAGVMQNPRHLVRRRGQEARLRCSPMKGHSHVYWYRQLPEEGLKFMVYLQKENIIDESGMPKERFSAEFPKEGPSILRIQQVVRGDSAAYFCASSPPGQIPHTFGSGTRLTVV.